This TCR beta chain was found in a study of blood T cell repertoires in COVID-19. The participants were between about 18 and 90 years old and came from 24 US areas. A COVID-19 case had been met by exposed participants during the 2 weeks before study entry. There are 11 residues in the CDR3. The V gene's germline CDR1 is SGHTA and CDR2 FQGNSA. With 5 bases removed from V and 9 bases from J, the gap between germline ends came to 11 bases. The method was immunoSEQ multiplex PCR; TCRdb's version includes in-frame clones alone and lacks a portion of them. The sample gives 430,000 or so clones, roughly 90% of which show up once; about 1.5% is in the top ten.

The receptor comes from a woman aged 18-29 years who had been exposed to COVID-19. Specimen: PBMCs or T cells enriched from blood (not recorded which). This sequence joins TRBV7-2 and TRBJ2-7, with unresolved D. The CDR3 nucleotides are TGTGCCAGCAGCGGCCTACGCGGGCAGTACTTC. It specifies CASSGLRGQYF. Complete variable domain (other parts from reference TRBV7-2 and TRBJ2-7): GAGVSQSPSNKVTEKGKDVELRCDPISGHTALYWYRQSLGQGLEFLIYFQGNSAPDKSGLPSDRFSAERTGGSVSTLTIQRTQQEDSAVYLCASSGLRGQYFGPGTRLTVT.